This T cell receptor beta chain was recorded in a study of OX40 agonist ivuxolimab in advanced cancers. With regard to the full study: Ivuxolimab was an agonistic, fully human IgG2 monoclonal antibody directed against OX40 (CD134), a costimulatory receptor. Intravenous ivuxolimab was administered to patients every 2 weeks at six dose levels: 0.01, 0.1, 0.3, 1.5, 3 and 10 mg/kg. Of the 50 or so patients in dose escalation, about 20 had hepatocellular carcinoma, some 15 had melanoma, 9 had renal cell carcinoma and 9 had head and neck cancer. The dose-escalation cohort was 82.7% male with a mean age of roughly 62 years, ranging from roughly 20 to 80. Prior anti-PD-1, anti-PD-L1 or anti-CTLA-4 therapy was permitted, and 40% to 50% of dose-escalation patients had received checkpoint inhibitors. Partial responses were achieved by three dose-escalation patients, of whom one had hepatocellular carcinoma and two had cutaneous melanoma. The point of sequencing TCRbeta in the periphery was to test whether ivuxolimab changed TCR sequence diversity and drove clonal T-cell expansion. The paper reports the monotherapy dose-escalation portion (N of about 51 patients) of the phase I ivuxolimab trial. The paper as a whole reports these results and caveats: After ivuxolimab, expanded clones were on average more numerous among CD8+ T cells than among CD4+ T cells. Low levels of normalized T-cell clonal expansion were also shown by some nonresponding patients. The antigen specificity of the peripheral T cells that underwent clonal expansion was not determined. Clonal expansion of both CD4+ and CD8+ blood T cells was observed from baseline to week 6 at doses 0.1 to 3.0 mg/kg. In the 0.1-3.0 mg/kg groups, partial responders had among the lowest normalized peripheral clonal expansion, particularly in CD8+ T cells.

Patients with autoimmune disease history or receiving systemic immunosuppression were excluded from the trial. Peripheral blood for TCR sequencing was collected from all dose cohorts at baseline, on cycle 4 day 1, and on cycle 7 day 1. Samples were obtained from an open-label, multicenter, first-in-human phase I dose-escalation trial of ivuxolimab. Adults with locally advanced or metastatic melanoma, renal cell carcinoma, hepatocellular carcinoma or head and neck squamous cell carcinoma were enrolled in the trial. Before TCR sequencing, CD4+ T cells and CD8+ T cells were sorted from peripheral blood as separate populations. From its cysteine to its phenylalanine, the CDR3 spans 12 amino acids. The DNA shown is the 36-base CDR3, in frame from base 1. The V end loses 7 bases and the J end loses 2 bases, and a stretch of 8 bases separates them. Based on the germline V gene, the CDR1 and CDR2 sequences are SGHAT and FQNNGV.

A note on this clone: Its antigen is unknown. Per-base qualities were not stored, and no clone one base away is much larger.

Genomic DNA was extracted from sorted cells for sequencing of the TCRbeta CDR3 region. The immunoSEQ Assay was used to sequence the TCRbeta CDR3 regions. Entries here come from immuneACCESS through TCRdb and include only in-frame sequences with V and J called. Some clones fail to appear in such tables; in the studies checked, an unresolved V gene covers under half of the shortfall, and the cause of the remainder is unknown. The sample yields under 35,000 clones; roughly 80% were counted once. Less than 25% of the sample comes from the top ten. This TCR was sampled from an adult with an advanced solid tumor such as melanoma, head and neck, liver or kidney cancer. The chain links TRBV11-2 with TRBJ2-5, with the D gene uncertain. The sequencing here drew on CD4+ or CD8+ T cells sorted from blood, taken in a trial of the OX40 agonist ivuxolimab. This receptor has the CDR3 CASNARQETQYF. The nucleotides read TGTGCCAGCAATGCTAGACAAGAGACCCAGTACTTC.